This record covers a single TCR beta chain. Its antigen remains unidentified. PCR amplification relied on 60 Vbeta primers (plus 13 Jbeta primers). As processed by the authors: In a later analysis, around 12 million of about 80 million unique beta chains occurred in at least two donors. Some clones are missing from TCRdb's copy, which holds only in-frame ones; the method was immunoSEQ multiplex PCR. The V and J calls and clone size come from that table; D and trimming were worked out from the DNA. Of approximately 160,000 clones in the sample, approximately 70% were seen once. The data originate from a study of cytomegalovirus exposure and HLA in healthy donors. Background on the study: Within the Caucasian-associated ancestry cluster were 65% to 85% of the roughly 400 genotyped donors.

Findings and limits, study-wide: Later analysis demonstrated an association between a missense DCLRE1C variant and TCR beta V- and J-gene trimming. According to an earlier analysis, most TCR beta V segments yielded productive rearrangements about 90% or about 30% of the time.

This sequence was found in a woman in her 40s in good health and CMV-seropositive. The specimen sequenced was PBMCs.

The CDR3 region is CASSVGTLSGYNEQFF. CDR3 in DNA: TGTGCCAGCAGCGTAGGAACCCTGTCGGGGTACAATGAGCAGTTCTTC. The chain recombines TRBV9 with TRBJ2-1, with TRBD2 as a possible D gene (5 bases). Germline V lookup: CDR1 SGDLS, CDR2 YYNGEE. V lost 0 bases, J lost 4 bases, and 14 bases lay in between. The CDR3 is 16 residues long.